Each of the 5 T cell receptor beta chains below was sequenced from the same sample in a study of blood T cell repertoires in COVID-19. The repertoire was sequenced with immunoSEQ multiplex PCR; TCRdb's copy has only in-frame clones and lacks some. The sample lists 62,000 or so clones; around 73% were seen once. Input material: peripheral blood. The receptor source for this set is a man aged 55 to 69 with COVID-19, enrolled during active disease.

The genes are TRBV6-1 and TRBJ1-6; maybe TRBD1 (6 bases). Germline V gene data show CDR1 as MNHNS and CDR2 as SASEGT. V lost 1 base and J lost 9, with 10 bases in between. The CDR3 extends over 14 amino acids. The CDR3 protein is CASSEDREGSPLHF. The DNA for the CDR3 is TGTGCCAGCAGTGAAGACAGGGAAGGTTCACCCCTCCACTTT.

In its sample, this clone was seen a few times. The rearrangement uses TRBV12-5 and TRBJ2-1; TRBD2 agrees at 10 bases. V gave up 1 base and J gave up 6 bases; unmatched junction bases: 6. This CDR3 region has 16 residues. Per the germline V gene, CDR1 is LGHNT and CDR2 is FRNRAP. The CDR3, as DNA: TGTGCTAGTGGTTTGGCAGCGGGGGGGTCCCTCAATGAGCAGTTCTTC. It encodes CASGLAAGGSLNEQFF.

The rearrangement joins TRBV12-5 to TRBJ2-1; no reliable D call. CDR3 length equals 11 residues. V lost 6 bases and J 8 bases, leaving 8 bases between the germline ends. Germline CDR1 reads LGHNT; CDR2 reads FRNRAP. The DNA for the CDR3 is TGTGCTAGTGGCCGGCAGGATGAGCAGTTCTTC. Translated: CASGRQDEQFF.

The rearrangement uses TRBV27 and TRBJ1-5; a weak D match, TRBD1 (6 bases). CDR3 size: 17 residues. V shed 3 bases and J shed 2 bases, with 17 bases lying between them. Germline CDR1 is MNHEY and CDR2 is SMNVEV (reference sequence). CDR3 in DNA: TGTGCCAGCAGTTTGGGGGCGGGGGCTGCTGGCAATCAGCCCCAGCATTTT. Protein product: CASSLGAGAAGNQPQHF.

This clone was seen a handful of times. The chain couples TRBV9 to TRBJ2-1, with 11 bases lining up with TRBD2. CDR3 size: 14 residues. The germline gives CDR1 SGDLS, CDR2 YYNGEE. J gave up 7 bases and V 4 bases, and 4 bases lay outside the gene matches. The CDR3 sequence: CASSPSGGLNEQFF. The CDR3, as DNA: TGTGCCAGCAGCCCTAGCGGGGGGCTAAATGAGCAGTTCTTC.